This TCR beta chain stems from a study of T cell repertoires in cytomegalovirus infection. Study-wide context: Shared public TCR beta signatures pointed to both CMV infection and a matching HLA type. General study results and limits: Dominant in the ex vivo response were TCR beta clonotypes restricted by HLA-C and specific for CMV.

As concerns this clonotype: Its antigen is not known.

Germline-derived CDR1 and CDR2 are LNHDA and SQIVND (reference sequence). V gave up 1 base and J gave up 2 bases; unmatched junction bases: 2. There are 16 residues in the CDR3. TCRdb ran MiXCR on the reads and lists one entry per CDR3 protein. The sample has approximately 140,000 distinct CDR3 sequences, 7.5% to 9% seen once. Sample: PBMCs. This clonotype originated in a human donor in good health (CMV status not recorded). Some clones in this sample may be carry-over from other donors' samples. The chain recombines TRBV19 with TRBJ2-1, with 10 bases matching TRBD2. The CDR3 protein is CASSIASGGTYNEQFF. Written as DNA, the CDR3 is TGTGCCAGTAGTATAGCTAGCGGGGGTACCTACAATGAGCAGTTCTTC.